This TCR beta chain originates from a study of cytomegalovirus exposure and HLA in healthy donors. Study conclusions and caveats: A list of roughly 180 TCR beta chains associated with cytomegalovirus was given.

Researchers ran the PCR with 60 Vbeta and 13 Jbeta primers. Sequencing was performed with immunoSEQ multiplex PCR; in TCRdb, only in-frame clones are kept and a portion is missing. The sample has 110,000 to 150,000 clones; under 85% are singletons. Regarding this clone: Its antigen is unknown.

Germline assignment: CDR1 SNHLY and CDR2 FYNNEI. The ends lost 8 bases at V and 2 bases at J; junction bases unmatched: 5. The CDR3 loop spans 14 amino acids. The origin of this receptor is a young man in good health and CMV-seronegative. Sequencing used PBMCs. The rearrangement joins TRBV2 to TRBJ1-3; 8 bases align to TRBD1. DNA of the CDR3: TGTGCCAGCTGCCTCAGGGGGCCTGGAAACACCATATATTTT. Translated, it gives CASCLRGPGNTIYF.